These 17 T cell receptor beta chains were sequenced from one sample in a study of T cells in Graves' hyperthyroidism and ophthalmopathy. Amplification yielded TCR beta CDR3 regions, with RNA transcripts as the source. First-round RT-PCR of the TCR CDR3 relied on the HTBI primer set. One entry per CDR3 protein, called by TCRdb with MiXCR from the multiplex PCR reads. This sample carries fewer than 300,000 distinct CDR3 sequences, 15% of them seen once, and the ten largest clones take under 35%. Input material: blood. All receptors derive from a woman aged 45 to 65 with Graves' hyperthyroidism that later progressed to Graves' ophthalmopathy.

This clonotype was recorded many times. The rearrangement uses TRBV11-2 and TRBJ2-7; D perhaps matches TRBD1 (6 bases). Germline CDR1 and CDR2: SGHAT and FQNNGV. V shed 5 bases and J shed 0 bases, with 14 bases lying between them. This CDR3 contains 15 residues. The CDR3 DNA reads as TGTGCCAGCAGCCTGACAGGATGGAGCTCCTACGAGCAGTACTTC. It yields the protein CASSLTGWSSYEQYF.

This clonotype was observed many times. This chain links TRBV28 with TRBJ1-5; D is perhaps TRBD1 (5 bases). V lost 2 bases, J lost 1 base, and 6 bases lay in between. Germline V CDR1 and CDR2: MDHEN, SYDVKM. This CDR3 is 14 amino acids long. The chain's CDR3 is CASSLPGSNQPQHF. CDR3 DNA: TGTGCCAGCAGTTTACCAGGGAGCAATCAGCCCCAGCATTTT.

This clonotype was seen repeatedly, ten times or more. The chain uses TRBV28 and TRBJ2-7; D ambiguous. Trimming took 5 bases from V and 0 from J, leaving 11 bases between them. CDR3 size: 14 residues. Germline V gene sequence: CDR1 MDHEN, CDR2 SYDVKM. CDR3 in DNA: TGTGCCAGCAGTCGAATCCTACTCTCCTACGAGCAGTACTTC. As protein: CASSRILLSYEQYF.

At least ten counts were recorded for this clonotype. V usage is TRBV27 and J usage is TRBJ1-1; no definite D call. From germline, CDR1 is MNHEY and CDR2 SMNVEV (reference sequence). The CDR3 runs to 15 residues. V gave up 5 bases and J gave up 0 bases, with 13 bases separating them. CDR3 loop: CASSRPGAMNTEAFF. CDR3 bases: TGTGCCAGCAGTCGTCCGGGAGCTATGAACACTGAAGCTTTCTTT.

This clonotype was picked up many times. The V and J genes are TRBV2 and TRBJ1-4; D not certain. Germline values: CDR1 SNHLY, CDR2 FYNNEI. Trimming pared 3 bases from V and 6 bases from J, leaving 14 bases between. CDR3 length equals 15 residues. CDR3 loop: CASSEAYPSDEKLFF. CDR3 DNA: TGTGCCAGCAGTGAGGCTTACCCTTCGGATGAAAAACTGTTTTTT.

This clonotype showed up many times. V usage is TRBV6-6 and J usage is TRBJ2-2; D is possibly TRBD2 (5 bases). CDR3 length: 12 residues. Deletions cut 2 bases from V and 7 bases from J, with 5 bases between. Germline lookup yields CDR1 MNHNY and CDR2 SVGAGI (reference sequence). The CDR3 nucleotides are TGTGCCAGCAGTTACCGGGGCGGGGAGCTGTTTTTT. Translating gives CASSYRGGELFF.

The rearrangement joins TRBV24-1 to TRBJ2-6; a weak D match, TRBD2 (5 bases). V was clipped by 5 bases and J by 0 bases, with 7 bases between them. The CDR3 spans 15 residues. The germline CDR1 and CDR2 sequences are KGHDR and SFDVKD. CDR3: CATSAGNSGANVLTF. Written as DNA, the CDR3 is TGTGCCACCAGTGCCGGGAACTCTGGGGCCAACGTCCTGACTTTC.

There are many counts of this clonotype. The gene calls are TRBV5-1 and TRBJ2-3; D ambiguous. CDR1 is SGHRS and CDR2 is YFSETQ in the germline V gene. The CDR3 contains 16 residues. Trimming shortened V by 0 bases and J by 0 bases, and 11 bases separated the two germline ends. In nucleotides, the CDR3 is TGCGCCAGCAGCTTGGTACAAGTCTCTAGCACAGATACGCAGTATTTT. As protein: CASSLVQVSSTDTQYF.

Many counts were recorded for this clonotype. CDR3 region: CASSSTVGTGELFF. The DNA for the CDR3 is TGTGCCAGCAGCTCGACCGTCGGTACCGGGGAGCTGTTTTTT. This chain connects TRBV11-2 to TRBJ2-2; no clear D. The CDR3 loop spans 14 amino acids. CDR1 and CDR2 from the germline V gene are SGHAT and FQNNGV. Deletions cut 4 bases from V and 5 bases from J, with 11 bases between.

This clonotype was picked up many times. The CDR3 DNA is TGTGCCAGCAGCTTATCACCTGGGGCCACGGAAGGAGTAGCGAACACCGGGGAGCTGTTTTTT. This codes for CASSLSPGATEGVANTGELFF. The genes are TRBV7-9 and TRBJ2-2; D perhaps matches TRBD1 (5 bases). With 2 bases removed from V and 0 bases from J, the gap between germline ends came to 25 bases. This CDR3 has 21 residues. Germline assignment: CDR1 SEHNR and CDR2 FQNEAQ (reference sequence).

The rearrangement joins TRBV6-1 to TRBJ2-7, with a tentative D call TRBD1 (5 bases). Germline CDR1 is MNHNS and CDR2 is SASEGT. The CDR3 runs 13 residues. V lost 6 bases and J lost 8, with 17 bases in between. The CDR3: CASRVGHLAQQYF. The DNA of the CDR3 is TGTGCCAGCAGGGTTGGACATCTTGCGCAGCAGTACTTC.

A few counts support this clonotype. Given a much more abundant clone one base away, this may be a read error. V gene TRBV3-1 combines with J gene TRBJ2-5, with TRBD2 identical over 8 bases. The CDR3 length is 14 residues. Germline CDR1 and CDR2: LGHDT and YNNKEL (reference sequence). CDR3 in amino acids: CASSRPSGREAQYF. In nucleotides, the CDR3 is TGTGCCAGCAGCCGTCCCAGCGGGAGAGAGGCCCAGTACTTC.

This clonotype was observed a few times. The chain uses TRBV2 and TRBJ2-5; TRBD1 aligns across 7 bases. V dropped 3 bases and J dropped 5; count of bases not matched to a gene: 6. Per the germline V gene, CDR1 is SNHLY and CDR2 is FYNNEI. CDR3 length equals 14 residues. The CDR3 coding sequence is TGTGCCAGCAGTGAGTTGACAGGGCAGGAGACCCAGTACTTC. Translation: CASSELTGQETQYF.

This clonotype occurred many times. The chain couples TRBV24-1 to TRBJ2-1; TRBD2 matches at 14 bases. The CDR3 is 20 amino acids. V gave up 4 bases and J gave up 6 bases; unmatched junction bases: 16. The germline V gene encodes CDR1 KGHDR and CDR2 SFDVKD. CDR3 sequence: CATSDAGGLAGAIMGNEQFF. Here the CDR3 DNA reads TGTGCCACCAGTGACGCCGGGGGACTAGCGGGAGCTATTATGGGCAATGAGCAGTTCTTC.

The CDR3 DNA follows: TGTGCCAGCAGCTTAATGGAGTGGCGGACAGGGGCCGGGTGGCAGTACTTC. It specifies CASSLMEWRTGAGWQYF. This rearrangement joins TRBV11-2 to TRBJ2-7, with TRBD1 matching over 9 bases. Germline CDR1 reads SGHAT; CDR2 reads FQNNGV. The V gene end was trimmed by 2 bases and the J gene end by 9 bases; junction bases not matched to a gene: 17. This CDR3 spans 17 amino acids.

The chain carries TRBV6-1 and TRBJ2-7, with TRBD2 identical over 7 bases. J lost 0 bases, V lost 1 base, and 3 bases had no gene match. This CDR3 has 15 residues. Germline CDR1 is MNHNS and CDR2 is SASEGT. CDR3 region: CASSEGEGTSYEQYF. In nucleotides, the CDR3 is TGTGCCAGCAGTGAAGGGGAGGGAACCTCCTACGAGCAGTACTTC.

This clonotype was counted only a few times. The chain recombines TRBV30 with TRBJ1-3; TRBD1 is a possible D gene (6 bases). Germline V gives CDR1 GTSNPN, CDR2 SVGIG (reference sequence). The CDR3 sequence is 16 residues long. Trimming removed 1 base from V and 0 bases from J, with 13 bases in between. As DNA, the CDR3 is TGTGCCTGGAGTGACGTACCAGGGGCCTCTGGAAACACCATATATTTT. It translates to CAWSDVPGASGNTIYF.